The following is a T cell receptor beta chain sequence with its context. The length of the CDR3 is 13 residues. The V and J ends lost 1 base and 11 bases respectively, with 15 bases between them. Germline assignment: CDR1 SGHTA and CDR2 FQGTGA. The source of the sample is a study of blood T cells in healthy people across ages. A second roughly 6 to 11 cycle PCR used barcoded and J-beta primers. Each CDR3 protein gets one entry after TCRdb re-called the 5' RACE reads with MiXCR. The sample carries 1.5 million to 2 million distinct CDR3 sequences, under 30% recorded once. The chain is built from TRBV7-3 and TRBJ2-7; possible D gene TRBD2, 5 bases. The receptor was isolated from a woman aged 25-40 years in good health. What was sequenced was blood. CDR3 nucleotides: TGTGCCAGCAGCTTAATCGCCCGGGAACAGAAGTACTTC. It codes for CASSLIAREQKYF.